Listed below are T cell receptor beta chains from one sample, sequenced in a study of blood T cell repertoires in COVID-19. Here immunoSEQ multiplex PCR was the method, and the copy in TCRdb shows in-frame clones only, minus some. The data show some 340,000 clones, with more than 85% seen just once and around 3.9% held by the top ten. The sequencing sample was made of PBMCs or T cells enriched from blood (not recorded which). These receptor sequences come from a woman aged 25 to 45 who had been exposed to COVID-19. Each CDR3 is given with its conserved first and last residue. The order of the fields is J gene, D gene, clone size, V gene, CDR3 protein, CDR3 DNA. D genes are given only for firm matches. Not all rows give a size; the values are once, few, many and, for expanded clones, a class.

TRBJ2-1,-,once,TRBV7-3,CASSEVVGNEQFF,TGTGCCAGCAGCGAGGTGGTTGGGAATGAGCAGTTCTTC
TRBJ2-3,TRBD2,-,TRBV4-2,CASSPGLASSTDTQYF,TGTGCCAGCAGTCCCGGACTAGCGTCTAGCACAGATACGCAGTATTTT
TRBJ2-2,-,-,TRBV5-6,CASSLDRWGELFF,TGTGCCAGCAGCTTGGACAGGTGGGGGGAGCTGTTTTTT
TRBJ1-2,TRBD1,-,TRBV2,CASNYRTGAFGGYTF,TGTGCCAGCAACTACCGGACAGGGGCTTTTGGGGGCTACACCTTC
TRBJ1-1,-,-,TRBV7-9,CASGSLRALNTEAFF,TGTGCCAGCGGTAGTCTCAGGGCGTTGAACACTGAAGCTTTCTTT
TRBJ2-1,-,-,TRBV4-3,CAPRRGSEDNEQFF,TGCGCCCCCAGAAGGGGATCCGAGGACAATGAGCAGTTCTTC
TRBJ2-1,TRBD2,-,TRBV7-9,CASSSGLAGGLGYNEQFF,TGTGCCAGCAGCTCGGGACTAGCGGGGGGGCTAGGATACAATGAGCAGTTCTTC
TRBJ1-5,TRBD1,-,TRBV25-1,CASSEGQAYQPQHF,TGTGCCAGCAGTGAGGGACAGGCCTATCAGCCCCAGCATTTT
TRBJ2-1,TRBD2,-,TRBV10-3,CAIRGGDEQFF,TGTGCCATCAGGGGGGGGGATGAGCAGTTCTTC
TRBJ2-5,TRBD1,-,TRBV9,CASSVGQGGETQYF,TGTGCCAGCAGCGTAGGACAGGGTGGCGAGACCCAGTACTTC
TRBJ1-1,-,-,TRBV2,CASSVPKSNTEAFF,TGTGCCAGCAGTGTCCCAAAATCGAACACTGAAGCTTTCTTT
TRBJ2-1,TRBD2,once,TRBV6-1,CASSEGVSGGAHEQFF,TGTGCCAGCAGTGAAGGGGTTAGCGGGGGTGCCCATGAGCAGTTCTTC
TRBJ2-1,TRBD2,-,TRBV13,CASSLSLGAGAYYNEQFF,TGTGCCAGCTCCCTCAGCTTAGGAGCGGGGGCTTACTACAATGAGCAGTTCTTC
TRBJ1-2,-,-,TRBV5-1,CASSLDRHRNIYYGYTF,TGCGCCAGCAGCTTGGACAGGCACCGGAATATCTACTATGGCTACACCTTC
TRBJ2-1,TRBD1,-,TRBV7-9,CASSADRLHEQFF,TGTGCCAGCAGTGCGGACAGGCTCCATGAGCAGTTCTTC
TRBJ2-5,TRBD2,-,TRBV5-4,CASSLRGGQETQYF,TGTGCCAGCAGCCTGCGGGGGGGTCAAGAGACCCAGTACTTC
TRBJ2-2,-,-,TRBV6-5,CASSYSTPSTGELFF,TGTGCCAGCAGTTACTCGACTCCGAGCACCGGGGAGCTGTTTTTT
TRBJ2-7,-,-,TRBV6-5,CASSYNVMAGEQYF,TGTGCCAGCAGTTACAATGTAATGGCGGGTGAGCAGTACTTC
TRBJ2-5,-,-,TRBV5-1,CASSLFAGIQETQYF,TGCGCCAGCAGCTTGTTCGCGGGGATACAAGAGACCCAGTACTTC
TRBJ2-7,TRBD2,-,TRBV7-9,CASSFGLAGPYEQYF,TGTGCCAGCAGCTTTGGACTAGCGGGCCCCTACGAGCAGTACTTC
TRBJ1-1,TRBD1,-,TRBV2,CASSEAMDREAFF,TGTGCCAGCAGTGAAGCGATGGACAGGGAAGCTTTCTTT
TRBJ2-7,-,-,TRBV5-4,CASSVDSDAYEQYF,TGTGCCAGCAGCGTAGACAGCGACGCCTACGAGCAGTACTTC
TRBJ2-1,TRBD2,-,TRBV9,CASSVGLAVHNEQFF,TGTGCCAGCAGCGTAGGGCTAGCGGTCCACAATGAGCAGTTCTTC
TRBJ2-5,TRBD2,-,TRBV30,CAWSGTRETQYF,TGTGCCTGGTCCGGGACTAGAGAGACCCAGTACTTC
TRBJ2-3,TRBD2,-,TRBV5-4,CASSPPTSGGAYTQYF,TGTGCCAGCAGCCCTCCGACTAGCGGGGGGGCTTACACGCAGTATTTT
TRBJ2-5,TRBD2,-,TRBV5-4,CASSSAGEETQYF,TGTGCCAGCAGCTCCGCGGGGGAAGAGACCCAGTACTTC
TRBJ1-2,TRBD1,-,TRBV4-1,CASSQDGQGEGGYTF,TGCGCCAGCAGCCAAGATGGACAGGGGGAGGGTGGCTACACCTTC
TRBJ2-5,-,-,TRBV7-2,CASSLDIGSGETQYF,TGTGCCAGCAGCTTAGATATCGGTTCCGGAGAGACCCAGTACTTC
TRBJ1-6,-,-,TRBV4-1,CASSLRGTYNSPLHF,TGCGCCAGCAGCCTCAGGGGAACCTATAATTCACCCCTCCACTTT
TRBJ1-1,-,-,TRBV21-1,CASSKAGGIPTEAFF,TGTGCCAGCAGCAAAGCGGGGGGTATACCGACTGAAGCTTTCTTT
TRBJ2-7,TRBD2,-,TRBV3-1/TRBV3-2,CASSQEPSGGAYEQYF,TGTGCCAGCAGCCAAGAACCTAGCGGGGGAGCCTACGAGCAGTACTTC
TRBJ2-7,-,-,TRBV30,CARAEGAYEQYF,TGTGCCCGCGCGGAAGGGGCCTACGAGCAGTACTTC
TRBJ2-1,-,-,TRBV10-3,CATKPRTESYNEQFF,TGTGCCACTAAGCCCCGGACAGAGTCCTACAATGAGCAGTTCTTC
TRBJ1-3,-,-,TRBV18,CASSPEGYTIYF,TGTGCCAGCTCACCCGAGGGTTACACCATATATTTT
TRBJ1-5,TRBD1,-,TRBV19,CAVDRGQRGNQPQHF,TGTGCCGTTGACAGGGGGCAGCGTGGAAATCAGCCCCAGCATTTT
TRBJ1-1,-,-,TRBV5-8,CASSWAFLNTEAFF,TGTGCCAGCAGCTGGGCATTTCTGAACACTGAAGCTTTCTTT
TRBJ1-5,-,few,TRBV4-1,CASSQEALGGNGPQHF,TGCGCCAGCAGCCAAGAAGCGCTGGGGGGAAATGGGCCCCAGCATTTT
TRBJ1-6,-,-,TRBV7-2,CASNYNLGAQYNSPLHF,TGTGCCAGCAACTATAACTTGGGAGCTCAATATAATTCACCCCTCCACTTT
TRBJ1-2,-,-,TRBV6-5,CASSYGRLSENYGYTF,TGTGCCAGCAGTTACGGAAGGTTGTCGGAGAACTATGGCTACACCTTC
TRBJ2-1,TRBD2,-,TRBV11-3,CASSPIAGGYNEQFF,TGTGCCAGCAGCCCCATAGCGGGGGGGTACAATGAGCAGTTCTTC
TRBJ1-2,TRBD1,once,TRBV5-4,CASSLERGQGAGGYTF,TGTGCCAGCAGCTTGGAGAGGGGACAGGGGGCGGGTGGCTACACCTTC
TRBJ1-2,-,-,TRBV4-1,CASSHPGLVEGGYTF,TGCGCCAGCAGCCACCCGGGACTGGTCGAGGGTGGCTACACCTTC
TRBJ2-2,TRBD2,-,TRBV5-1,CASSFGGTGELFF,TGCGCCAGCAGCTTCGGGGGGACCGGGGAGCTGTTTTTT
TRBJ2-5,-,-,TRBV5-1,CASSLGGPQETQYF,TGCGCCAGCAGCTTGGGCGGGCCTCAAGAGACCCAGTACTTC
TRBJ2-1,TRBD1,-,TRBV24-1,CATSDFQCGTGDNEQFF,TGTGCCACCAGTGATTTCCAATGCGGGACAGGGGACAATGAGCAGTTCTTC
TRBJ1-2,-,-,TRBV6-5,CASSLAISYGYTF,TGTGCCAGCAGCCTGGCCATAAGTTACGGCTACACCTTC
TRBJ2-5,-,-,TRBV11-2,CASSSPGWETQYF,TGTGCCAGCAGCTCACCAGGGTGGGAGACCCAGTACTTC
TRBJ1-5,TRBD1,few,TRBV6-5,CASRSQTGGGQPQHF,TGTGCCAGCAGGTCGCAGACAGGGGGCGGCCAGCCCCAGCATTTT
TRBJ1-2,TRBD1,-,TRBV6-5,CASRGQGDGYTF,TGTGCCAGCAGGGGACAGGGCGATGGCTACACCTTC
TRBJ1-1,TRBD1,-,TRBV5-5,CASSLGTGGMNTEAFF,TGTGCCAGCAGCCTAGGGACAGGGGGGATGAACACTGAAGCTTTCTTT
TRBJ1-5,-,-,TRBV6-4,CASRGTGGQPQHF,TGTGCCAGCAGGGGCACAGGCGGTCAGCCCCAGCATTTT
TRBJ2-5,TRBD2,-,TRBV4-2,CASSPAIGLGETQYF,TGTGCCAGCAGCCCTGCCATCGGACTAGGAGAGACCCAGTACTTC
TRBJ1-2,-,-,TRBV6-5,CASSYSRSGFGYTF,TGTGCCAGCAGTTACTCGAGATCCGGTTTCGGCTACACCTTC
TRBJ1-2,TRBD1,-,TRBV10-1,CASSEFGTGGEDYGYTF,TGCGCCAGCAGTGAGTTTGGGACAGGGGGCGAAGACTATGGCTACACCTTC
TRBJ2-1,-,-,TRBV2,CASYSDNEQFF,TGTGCCAGCTACTCGGACAATGAGCAGTTCTTC
TRBJ2-3,-,-,TRBV6-6,CASSYSLTVDTQYF,TGTGCCAGCAGTTACTCTCTGACAGTGGATACGCAGTATTTT
TRBJ1-2,TRBD1,-,TRBV5-1,CASSSTGDPANYGYTF,TGCGCCAGCAGTTCCACAGGGGACCCCGCTAACTATGGCTACACCTTC
TRBJ2-1,TRBD2,-,TRBV9,CASSPLAGGTYNEQFF,TGTGCCAGCAGCCCTCTGGCGGGGGGAACCTACAATGAGCAGTTCTTC